The clone carrying this T cell receptor (beta chain) came up a few times. Antigen: not known. Every isolated RNA sample was fully reverse transcribed, so sequencing captured expressed TCRB transcripts. Libraries were prepared by immunoSEQ multiplex PCR; TCRdb keeps only in-frame clonotypes and omits some of them. The sample has 600,000 or so clones; around 15% are singletons. Germline V gene data show CDR1 as SGHVS and CDR2 as FNYEAQ. V was cut by 0 bases and J by 5 bases, with 11 bases left in between. The length of the CDR3 is 15 residues. The data belong to a study of beta chain features in type 1 diabetes. Whole-study context: Over all samples combined, 107,917,701 sorted cells were examined.

Findings and caveats of the study: All four CD4+ subsets of Type 1 diabetes patients contained TCRB CDR3s that were moderately but significantly shorter. It was not settled here whether HLA type affects TCRB rearrangement.

The receptor's source is a young man with type 1 diabetes. The source material was naive CD4+ T cells from blood. The gene calls are TRBV7-6 and TRBJ1-5, with D unclear. CDR3 sequence (DNA): TGTGCCAGCAGCTTAGCAGCGGGGAGACATCAGCCCCAGCATTTT. Residues: CASSLAAGRHQPQHF.